This entry lists 13 T cell receptor beta chains sequenced from one sample in a study of T cells in Graves' hyperthyroidism and ophthalmopathy. RNA transcripts yielded amplified TCR beta CDR3 regions. HTBI primers were the set used in a first-round RT-PCR of the TCR CDR3. TCRdb called the multiplex PCR reads again in MiXCR, with one record for every CDR3 protein. There are 380,000 or so distinct CDR3 sequences in the sample; about 19% occur only once, and approximately 4% lies in the top ten. Sequenced: blood. These receptors originate from a woman under 30 with Graves' hyperthyroidism.

The chain uses TRBV4-1 and TRBJ2-5; 7 bases are a match to TRBD2. The CDR3 is made up of 19 amino acids. V trimming: 0 bases; J trimming: 2 bases; junction bases outside the gene matches: 15. Germline V gene sequence: CDR1 MGHRA, CDR2 YSYEKL. CDR3 coding DNA: TGCGCCAGCAGCCAAGATTCGGTTCCGGTTGCGGGGGTACAAGAGACCCAGTACTTC. As protein: CASSQDSVPVAGVQETQYF.

This clonotype was detected many times. The V gene is TRBV6-1, the J gene TRBJ2-7, with 8 positions matching TRBD1. With V trimmed by 10 bases and J by 4 bases, 6 bases remained unmatched. The germline CDR1 and CDR2 sequences are MNHNS and SASEGT. The CDR3 has 12 residues. CDR3 amino acids: CATRRTGYEQYF. Written as DNA, the CDR3 is TGTGCCACAAGGAGGACAGGGTACGAGCAGTACTTC.

This clonotype was observed many times. The V gene is TRBV12-3 or TRBV12-4, the J gene TRBJ1-5; D not certain. With 7 bases removed from V and 5 bases from J, the gap between germline ends came to 12 bases. This CDR3 is 13 amino acids long. The CDR3, as DNA: TGTGCCAGCAACCTGGGAGGTTATCAGCCCCAGCATTTT. This sequence encodes CASNLGGYQPQHF.

This chain joins TRBV30 and TRBJ1-3, with 7 bases that match TRBD1. Trimming removed 5 bases from V and 4 bases from J; junction bases left unmatched: 20. This CDR3 contains 18 residues. Germline V gives CDR1 GTSNPN, CDR2 SVGIG (reference sequence). The CDR3 DNA follows: TGTGCCTGGCGTCCCCGCCTCAGGAACAGGGACAGAGGAAACACCATATATTTT. Protein product: CAWRPRLRNRDRGNTIYF.

This clonotype was picked up a small number of times. The rearrangement joins TRBV19 to TRBJ2-7, with D possibly being TRBD2 (6 bases). The CDR3 length is 15 residues. Trimming removed 4 bases at V and 1 base at J, with 14 bases between. Per germline, CDR1 LNHDA and CDR2 SQIVND (reference sequence). CDR3 region: CASSSTSEGSYEQYF. As DNA, the CDR3 is TGTGCCAGTAGTAGCACCTCGGAGGGATCCTACGAGCAGTACTTC. The variable domain in full, completed from reference TRBV19 and TRBJ2-7, reads DGGITQSPKYLFRKEGQNVTLSCEQNLNHDAMYWYRQDPGQGLRLIYYSQIVNDFQKGDIAEGYSVSREKKESFPLTVTSAQKNPTAFYLCASSSTSEGSYEQYFGPGTRLTVT.

The rearrangement links TRBV2 to TRBJ2-7; perhaps TRBD1 as D (6 bases). CDR1 and CDR2 (germline): SNHLY, FYNNEI. V was clipped by 4 bases and J by 1 base, with 14 bases between them. The CDR3 has 15 residues. CDR3 DNA: TGTGCCAGCAGTGCCAGCAGGGGCCTTTCCTACGAGCAGTACTTC. This translates into CASSASRGLSYEQYF.

The chain joins TRBV7-8 to TRBJ1-6; D perhaps matches TRBD1 (6 bases). The CDR3 contains 15 residues. Germline loops: CDR1 SGHVS, CDR2 FQNEAQ. V shed 5 bases and J shed 6 bases, with 14 bases lying between them. The CDR3 protein is CASSPLLGANSPLHF. The CDR3, as DNA: TGTGCCAGCAGCCCCCTCCTGGGGGCTAATTCACCCCTCCACTTT. The whole variable domain, remainder taken from reference TRBV7-8 and TRBJ1-6, is GAGVSQSPRYKVAKRGQDVALRCDPISGHVSLFWYQQALGQGPEFLTYFQNEAQLDKSGLPSDRFFAERPEGSVSTLKIQRTQQEDSAVYLCASSPLLGANSPLHFGNGTRLTVT.

Ten or more counts support this clonotype. This rearrangement joins TRBV11-2 to TRBJ1-2; D gene ambiguous. The germline V gene encodes CDR1 SGHAT and CDR2 FQNNGV. This CDR3 spans 13 amino acids. Trimming shortened V by 5 bases and J by 5 bases, and 12 bases separated the two germline ends. CDR3: CASSLRTLYGYTF. The CDR3 nucleotides read TGTGCCAGCAGCCTTCGGACTCTTTATGGCTACACCTTC.

This clonotype was picked up a small number of times. The chain is built from TRBV9 and TRBJ1-1, with 8 nucleotides matching TRBD1. Looked up from germline, CDR1 is SGDLS and CDR2 is YYNGEE. The V segment lost 0 bases and the J segment 2 bases; nucleotides outside the gene matches: 6. CDR3 length: 16 residues. CDR3 bases: TGTGCCAGCAGCGTAGGTCTTGGACAGGGAAACACTGAAGCTTTCTTT. Protein product: CASSVGLGQGNTEAFF.

The sample holds many counts of this clonotype. J is TRBJ1-2 and V is TRBV7-6; TRBD1 might be the D (6 bases). The CDR3 has 13 amino acids. Germline-derived CDR1 and CDR2 are SGHVS and FNYEAQ. Trimming cost V 8 bases and J 7 bases, with 17 bases left between them. As DNA, the CDR3 is TGTGCCAGCGGGGGGGGGGCCTTGGGTGGCTACACCTTC. Encoded protein: CASGGGALGGYTF.

This clonotype was recorded many times. V and J are TRBV12-3 or TRBV12-4 and TRBJ1-5, with unresolved D. Deletions cut 3 bases from V and 5 bases from J, with 5 bases between. The CDR3 length is 12 residues. The DNA for the CDR3 is TGTGCCAGCAGTTTGGGCCATCAGCCCCAGCATTTT. Its protein product is CASSLGHQPQHF.

This clonotype was picked up many times. This chain uses TRBV12-3 or TRBV12-4 with TRBJ2-2, with D perhaps matching TRBD1 (5 bases). There are 12 residues in the CDR3. Trimming took 7 bases from V and 6 from J, leaving 9 bases between them. CDR3 region: CASTPGPGELFF. The DNA of the CDR3 is TGTGCCAGCACTCCAGGGCCCGGGGAGCTGTTTTTT.

This clonotype came up a few times. V usage is TRBV29-1 and J usage is TRBJ1-6, with unresolved D. The CDR3 consists of 13 residues. Germline CDR1 is SQVTM and CDR2 is ANQGSEA. V was trimmed by 7 bases and J by 6 bases, leaving 13 bases between them. The CDR3 sequence is CSAKGSGNSPLHF. The CDR3 DNA sequence: TGCAGCGCCAAGGGAAGTGGTAATTCACCCCTCCACTTT. Complete variable domain (other parts from reference TRBV29-1 and TRBJ1-6): SAVISQKPSRDICQRGTSLTIQCQVDSQVTMMFWYRQQPGQSLTLIATANQGSEATYESGFVIDKFPISRPNLTFSTLTVSNMSPEDSSIYLCSAKGSGNSPLHFGNGTRLTVT.